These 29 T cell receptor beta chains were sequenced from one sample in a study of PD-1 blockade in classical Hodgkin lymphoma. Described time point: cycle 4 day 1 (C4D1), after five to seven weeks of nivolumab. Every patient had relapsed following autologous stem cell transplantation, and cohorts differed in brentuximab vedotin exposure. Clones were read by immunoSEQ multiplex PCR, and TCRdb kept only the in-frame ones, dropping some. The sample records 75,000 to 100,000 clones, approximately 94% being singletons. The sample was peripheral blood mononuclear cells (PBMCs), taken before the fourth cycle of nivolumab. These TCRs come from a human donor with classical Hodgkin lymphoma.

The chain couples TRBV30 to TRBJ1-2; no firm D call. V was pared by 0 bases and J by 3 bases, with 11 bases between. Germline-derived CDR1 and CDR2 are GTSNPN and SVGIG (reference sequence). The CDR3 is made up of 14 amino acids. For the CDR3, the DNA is TGTGCCTGGAGTGTAATGAGGGCGCACTATGGCTACACCTTC. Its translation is CAWSVMRAHYGYTF.

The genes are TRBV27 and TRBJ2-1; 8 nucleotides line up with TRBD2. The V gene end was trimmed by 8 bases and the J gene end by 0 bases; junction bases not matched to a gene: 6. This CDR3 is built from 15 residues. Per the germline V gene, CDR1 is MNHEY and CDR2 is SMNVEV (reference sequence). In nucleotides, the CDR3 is TGTGCCAGCGGATTTAGCGGGAACTCCTACAATGAGCAGTTCTTC. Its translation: CASGFSGNSYNEQFF.

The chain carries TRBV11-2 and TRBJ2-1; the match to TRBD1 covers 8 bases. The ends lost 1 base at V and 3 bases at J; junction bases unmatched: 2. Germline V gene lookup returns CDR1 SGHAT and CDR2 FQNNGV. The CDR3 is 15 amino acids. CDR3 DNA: TGTGCCAGCAGCTTAGGGACAGGGATCTACAATGAGCAGTTCTTC. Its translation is CASSLGTGIYNEQFF.

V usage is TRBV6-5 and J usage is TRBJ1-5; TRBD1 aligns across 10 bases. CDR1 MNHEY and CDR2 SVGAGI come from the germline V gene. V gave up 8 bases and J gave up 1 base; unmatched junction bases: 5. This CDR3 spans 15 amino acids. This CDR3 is CASGQDRGSNQPQHF. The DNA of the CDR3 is TGTGCCAGCGGACAGGACAGGGGGAGCAATCAGCCCCAGCATTTT.

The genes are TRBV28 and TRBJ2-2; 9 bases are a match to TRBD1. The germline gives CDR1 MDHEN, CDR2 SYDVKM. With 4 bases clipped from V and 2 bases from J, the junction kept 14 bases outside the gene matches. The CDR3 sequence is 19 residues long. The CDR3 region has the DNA TGTGCCAGCAGTTCGCGGTACAGGGGGCCAAGCTTTAACACCGGGGAGCTGTTTTTT. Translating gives CASSSRYRGPSFNTGELFF.

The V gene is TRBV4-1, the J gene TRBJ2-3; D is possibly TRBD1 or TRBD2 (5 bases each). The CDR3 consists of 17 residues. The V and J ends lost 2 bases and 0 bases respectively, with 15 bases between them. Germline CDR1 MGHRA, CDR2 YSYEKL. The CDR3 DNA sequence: TGCGCCAGCAGCCAATCCACCCGGGGCATTAGCACAGATACGCAGTATTTT. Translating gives CASSQSTRGISTDTQYF.

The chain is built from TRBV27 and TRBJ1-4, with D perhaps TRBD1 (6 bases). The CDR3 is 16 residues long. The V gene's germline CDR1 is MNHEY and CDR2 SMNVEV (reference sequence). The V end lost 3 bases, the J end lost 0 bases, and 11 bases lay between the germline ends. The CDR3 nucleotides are TGTGCCAGCAGTTTCGGGACATACACAACTAATGAAAAACTGTTTTTT. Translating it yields CASSFGTYTTNEKLFF.

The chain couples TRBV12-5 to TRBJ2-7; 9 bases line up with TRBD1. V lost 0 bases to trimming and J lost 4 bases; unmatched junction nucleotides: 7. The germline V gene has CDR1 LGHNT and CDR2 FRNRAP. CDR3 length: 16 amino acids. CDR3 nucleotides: TGTGCTAGTGGTTTGGTTGTTACAGGGGGCTATTACGAGCAGTACTTC. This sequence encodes CASGLVVTGGYYEQYF.

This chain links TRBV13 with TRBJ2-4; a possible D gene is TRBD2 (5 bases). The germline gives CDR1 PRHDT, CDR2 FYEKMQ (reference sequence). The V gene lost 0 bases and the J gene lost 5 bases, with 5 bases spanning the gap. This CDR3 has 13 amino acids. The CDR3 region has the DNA TGTGCCAGCAGCTTAGGGAGGGAAAACATTCAGTACTTC. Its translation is CASSLGRENIQYF.

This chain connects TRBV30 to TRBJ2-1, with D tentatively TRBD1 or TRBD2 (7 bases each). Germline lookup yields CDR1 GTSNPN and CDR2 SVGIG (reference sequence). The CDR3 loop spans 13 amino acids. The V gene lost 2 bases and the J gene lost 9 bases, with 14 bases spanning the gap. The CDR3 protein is CAWSLGGGFEQFF. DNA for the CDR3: TGTGCCTGGAGTTTGGGAGGGGGCTTTGAGCAGTTCTTC.

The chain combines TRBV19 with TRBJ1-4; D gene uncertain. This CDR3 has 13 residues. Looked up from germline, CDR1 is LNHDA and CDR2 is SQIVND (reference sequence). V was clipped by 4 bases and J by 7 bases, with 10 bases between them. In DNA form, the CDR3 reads TGTGCCAGTAGTACGGCGGGCGGTGAAAAACTGTTTTTT. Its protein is CASSTAGGEKLFF.

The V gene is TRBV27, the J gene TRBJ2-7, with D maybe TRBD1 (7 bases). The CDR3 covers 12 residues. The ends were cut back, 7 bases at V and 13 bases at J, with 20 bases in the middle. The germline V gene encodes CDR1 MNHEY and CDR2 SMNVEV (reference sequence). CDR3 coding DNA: TGTGCCAGCACTCAGGGGGGACAGCCCCCTTACTTC. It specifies CASTQGGQPPYF.

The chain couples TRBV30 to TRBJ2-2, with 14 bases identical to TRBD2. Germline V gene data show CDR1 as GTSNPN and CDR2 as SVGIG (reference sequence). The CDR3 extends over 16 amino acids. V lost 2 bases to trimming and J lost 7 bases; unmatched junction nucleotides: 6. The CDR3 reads CAWSMTSGRAGGELFF. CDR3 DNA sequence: TGTGCCTGGAGTATGACTAGCGGGAGGGCCGGCGGGGAGCTGTTTTTT.

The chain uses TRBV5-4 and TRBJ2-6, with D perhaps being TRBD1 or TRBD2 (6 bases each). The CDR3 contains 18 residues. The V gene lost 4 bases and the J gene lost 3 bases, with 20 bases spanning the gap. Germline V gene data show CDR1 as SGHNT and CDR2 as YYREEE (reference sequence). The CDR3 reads CASSDGGRRSLGANVLTF. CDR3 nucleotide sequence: TGTGCCAGCAGCGATGGGGGGCGCCGCTCCCTTGGGGCCAACGTCCTGACTTTC.

The CDR3 DNA follows: TGTGCCAGCAGCCCCGGGACCGCCACCTACGAGCAGTACTTC. This gives the protein CASSPGTATYEQYF. The chain uses TRBV7-9 and TRBJ2-7; D possibly matches TRBD1 or TRBD2 (5 bases each). Trimming stripped 5 bases from V and 2 bases from J, with 13 bases between. CDR3 size: 14 residues. Per the germline V gene, CDR1 is SEHNR and CDR2 is FQNEAQ (reference sequence).

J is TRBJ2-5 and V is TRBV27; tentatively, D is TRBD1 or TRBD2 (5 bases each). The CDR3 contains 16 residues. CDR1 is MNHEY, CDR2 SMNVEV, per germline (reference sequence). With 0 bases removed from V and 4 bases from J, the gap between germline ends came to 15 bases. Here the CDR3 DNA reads TGTGCCAGCAGTTTATCCGGGGCAGGGTGGGCAGAGACCCAGTACTTC. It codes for CASSLSGAGWAETQYF.

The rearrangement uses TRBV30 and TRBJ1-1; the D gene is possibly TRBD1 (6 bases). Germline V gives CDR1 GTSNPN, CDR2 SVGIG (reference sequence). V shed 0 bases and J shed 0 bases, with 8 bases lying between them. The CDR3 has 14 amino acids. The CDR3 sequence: CAWSVQGLNTEAFF. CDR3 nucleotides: TGTGCCTGGAGTGTACAGGGTCTGAACACTGAAGCTTTCTTT.

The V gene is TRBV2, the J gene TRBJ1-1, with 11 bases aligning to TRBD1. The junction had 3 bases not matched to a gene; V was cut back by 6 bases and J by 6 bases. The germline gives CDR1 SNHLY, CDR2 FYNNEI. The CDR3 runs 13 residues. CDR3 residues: CASSPDRGPEAFF. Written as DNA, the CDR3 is TGTGCCAGCAGCCCGGACAGGGGGCCTGAAGCTTTCTTT.

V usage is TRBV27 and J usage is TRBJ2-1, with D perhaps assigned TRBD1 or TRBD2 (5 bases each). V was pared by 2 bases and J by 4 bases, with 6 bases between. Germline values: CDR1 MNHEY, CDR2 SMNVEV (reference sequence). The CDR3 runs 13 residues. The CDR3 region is CASSLEGYNEQFF. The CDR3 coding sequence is TGTGCCAGCAGTTTAGAGGGGTACAATGAGCAGTTCTTC.

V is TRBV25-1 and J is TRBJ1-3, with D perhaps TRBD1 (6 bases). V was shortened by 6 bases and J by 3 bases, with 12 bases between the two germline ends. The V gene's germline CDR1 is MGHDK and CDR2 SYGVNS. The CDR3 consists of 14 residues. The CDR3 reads CASSLTGSGNTIYF. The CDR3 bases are TGTGCCAGCAGCCTAACAGGGAGTGGAAACACCATATATTTT.

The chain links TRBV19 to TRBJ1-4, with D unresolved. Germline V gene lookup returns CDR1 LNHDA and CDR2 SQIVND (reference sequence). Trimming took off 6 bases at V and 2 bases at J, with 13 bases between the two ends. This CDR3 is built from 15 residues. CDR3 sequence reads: CASSAWGATNEKLFF. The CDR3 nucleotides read TGTGCCAGTAGCGCGTGGGGAGCCACTAATGAAAAACTGTTTTTT.

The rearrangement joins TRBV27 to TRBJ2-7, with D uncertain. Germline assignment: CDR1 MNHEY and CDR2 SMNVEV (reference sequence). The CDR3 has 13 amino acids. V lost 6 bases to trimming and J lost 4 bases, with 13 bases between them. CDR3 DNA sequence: TGTGCCAGCAGCTGGTCTGGTTTATACGAGCAGTACTTC. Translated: CASSWSGLYEQYF.

The CDR3 here is CASSRGRGNGYTF. CDR3 in DNA: TGTGCCAGCAGTAGGGGGAGGGGGAATGGCTACACCTTC. The rearrangement links TRBV6-5 to TRBJ1-2, with a weak D call TRBD1 (6 bases). Trimming stripped 5 bases from V and 6 bases from J, with 13 bases between. The length of the CDR3 is 13 residues. CDR1 and CDR2 (germline): MNHEY, SVGAGI.

The CDR3 DNA follows: TGTGCCAGTAGTATGTCCGGGACAGGAGCGTTCTACGAGCAGTACTTC. Encoded protein: CASSMSGTGAFYEQYF. V and J are TRBV19 and TRBJ2-7; 8 nucleotides agree with TRBD1. V was pared by 3 bases and J by 3 bases, with 10 bases of the junction left unmatched. Germline-derived CDR1 and CDR2 are LNHDA and SQIVND (reference sequence). This CDR3 spans 16 amino acids.

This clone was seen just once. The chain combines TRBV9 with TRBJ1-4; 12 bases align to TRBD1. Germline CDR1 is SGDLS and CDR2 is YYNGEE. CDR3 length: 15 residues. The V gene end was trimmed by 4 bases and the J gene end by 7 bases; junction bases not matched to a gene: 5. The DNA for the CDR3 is TGTGCCAGCAGCCCAGGGACAGGGGGCTTTGAAAAACTGTTTTTT. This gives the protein CASSPGTGGFEKLFF.

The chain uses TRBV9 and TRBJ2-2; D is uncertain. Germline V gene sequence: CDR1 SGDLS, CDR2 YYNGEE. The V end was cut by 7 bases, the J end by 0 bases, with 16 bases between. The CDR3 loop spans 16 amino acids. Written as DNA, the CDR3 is TGTGCCAGCCACACTGGGTCTAAGGCGAACACCGGGGAGCTGTTTTTT. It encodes CASHTGSKANTGELFF.

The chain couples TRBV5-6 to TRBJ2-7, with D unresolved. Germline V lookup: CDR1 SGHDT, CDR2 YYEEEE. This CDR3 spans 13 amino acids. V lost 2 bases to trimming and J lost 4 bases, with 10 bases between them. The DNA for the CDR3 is TGTGCCAGCAGCTTCCTACCAATGTACGAGCAGTACTTC. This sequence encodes CASSFLPMYEQYF.

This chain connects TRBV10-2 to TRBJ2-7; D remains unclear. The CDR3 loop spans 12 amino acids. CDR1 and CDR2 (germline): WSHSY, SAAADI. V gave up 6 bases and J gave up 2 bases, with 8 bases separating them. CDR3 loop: CASRGSTYEQYF. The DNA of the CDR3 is TGCGCCAGCAGGGGTTCCACCTACGAGCAGTACTTC.

The CDR3 DNA reads TGCGCCAGCAGGATCCGGGACGCTCCCTACGAGCAGTACTTC. Its protein product is CASRIRDAPYEQYF. The rearrangement uses TRBV10-1 and TRBJ2-7; D is possibly TRBD1 or TRBD2 (5 bases each). The CDR3 spans 14 residues. Germline V gene sequence: CDR1 WNHNN, CDR2 SYGVQD (reference sequence). The V end was cut by 6 bases, the J end by 2 bases, with 14 bases between.